This TCR beta chain was sequenced during a study of blood T cell repertoires in COVID-19. Profiling relied on immunoSEQ multiplex PCR, and the TCRdb table lists in-frame clones only, not all of them. The sample lists under 95,000 clones; around 80% were seen once. Germline V gene data show CDR1 as MNHEY and CDR2 as SVGAGI. CDR3 size: 13 residues. Trimming took off 2 bases at V and 5 bases at J, with 7 bases between the two ends. The receptor comes from a woman of 80 years or more with active or convalescent COVID-19. This chain joins TRBV6-5 and TRBJ1-5; tentative D call: TRBD1 (5 bases). The sequenced sample consisted of peripheral blood. The CDR3 loop reads CASSYGRDQPQHF. The CDR3 DNA follows: TGTGCCAGCAGTTACGGCAGGGATCAGCCCCAGCATTTT.